This TCR beta chain was identified in a study of T cell responses to AZD1222 COVID-19 vaccine. General study points: Just five or six AZD1222 recipients were seropositive at baseline. Clonal diversity was possibly underestimated, and the donors were mostly white British, with more females.

Germline assignment: CDR1 LGHDT and CDR2 YNNKEL (reference sequence). Trimming cost V 0 bases and J 1 base, with 9 bases left between them. The length of the CDR3 is 16 residues. This clone was counted once. As yet, its antigen is unknown. The repertoire was sequenced with immunoSEQ multiplex PCR; TCRdb's copy has only in-frame clones and lacks some. Of roughly 75,000 clones listed, around nine tenths are singletons. V usage is TRBV3-1 (or the pseudogene TRBV3-2) and J usage is TRBJ2-2; possible D gene TRBD1, 6 bases. The specimen comprised peripheral blood, sampled 28 days after the second AZD1222 dose. The TCR sequence derives from an adult who received the AZD1222 COVID-19 vaccine. As DNA, the CDR3 is TGTGCCAGCAGCCAAGAACCGGGACAGAACACCGGGGAGCTGTTTTTT. Protein sequence: CASSQEPGQNTGELFF.